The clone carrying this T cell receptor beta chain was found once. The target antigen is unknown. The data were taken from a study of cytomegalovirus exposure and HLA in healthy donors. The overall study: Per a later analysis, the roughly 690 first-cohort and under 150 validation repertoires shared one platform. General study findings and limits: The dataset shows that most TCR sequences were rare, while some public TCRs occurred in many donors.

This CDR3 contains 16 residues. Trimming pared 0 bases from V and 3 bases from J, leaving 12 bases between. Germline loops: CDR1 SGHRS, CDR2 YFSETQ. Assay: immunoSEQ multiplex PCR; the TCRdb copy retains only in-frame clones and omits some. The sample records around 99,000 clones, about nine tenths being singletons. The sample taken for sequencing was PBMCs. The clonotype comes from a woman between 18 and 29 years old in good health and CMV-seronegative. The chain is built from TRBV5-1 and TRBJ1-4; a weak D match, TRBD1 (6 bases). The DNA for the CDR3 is TGCGCCAGCAGCTTGGAGGCGGGGGCTGCTAATGAAAAACTGTTTTTT. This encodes CASSLEAGAANEKLFF.